This section outlines one TCR beta chain sequence together with its context. This entry comes from a study of blood T cell repertoires in COVID-19. Enrollees, 18 to 89 years old, lived in fewer than 25 US areas. Method: immunoSEQ multiplex PCR; TCRdb's copy keeps in-frame clones and lacks some. This table has around 290,000 clones, about 89% appearing once. The source material was PBMCs or T cells enriched from blood (not recorded which). The receptor was derived from a woman aged 18 to 35 who had recovered from COVID-19.

This CDR3 is CAWNSMRGRITYEQYF. Written as DNA, the CDR3 is TGTGCCTGGAACTCGATGCGGGGCCGAATTACCTACGAGCAGTACTTC. The chain recombines TRBV30 with TRBJ2-7; possible D gene TRBD2, 6 bases. This CDR3 contains 16 residues. The germline V gene encodes CDR1 GTSNPN and CDR2 SVGIG (reference sequence). The V and J ends lost 4 bases and 2 bases respectively, with 21 bases between them.